This T cell receptor (beta chain) appears in the sequencing data of a study of healthy donors' naive CD4 and CD8 T cells. Unmatched junction bases numbered 5, after V lost 6 bases and J lost 3 bases. The CDR3 covers 12 residues. Germline V gene sequence: CDR1 SQVTM, CDR2 ANQGSEA. Naive T cells were sorted: CD4+CD8-CD45RO-CD45RA+ for CD4+, CD8+CD4-CD45RA+CD27bright for CD8+. TCR libraries were built from about 500 ng of total RNA by linear amplification. Original handling: From four or five healthy donors, 65,000 to 80,000 rearranged TCR alpha transcripts were sequenced. TCRdb itself ran the reads through MiXCR, one entry per CDR3 protein. V and J calls and clone size were set by TCRdb, not the authors. Among approximately 180,000 distinct CDR3 sequences listed, about four fifths were seen once.

The chain carries TRBV29-1 and TRBJ2-7; TRBD1 matches at 7 bases. Specimen: naive CD4+ and CD8+ T cells sorted from blood, pooled from several donors. The sequence was obtained from a pool of human donors in good health; the sample pools cells from several healthy donors. CDR3 residues: CSVRDSLYEQYF. Here the CDR3 DNA reads TGCAGCGTCCGGGACAGCCTCTACGAGCAGTACTTC.